This TCR beta chain was recovered during a study of identical twins. Overall study findings and caveats: Whereas memory repertoires showed no such difference, abundant cord blood beta clonotypes carried fewer insertions. Models, which agreed with sharing between unrelated individuals, nonetheless underestimated the out-of-frame TCR alpha sharing seen in monozygotic twins.

CDR3 length equals 12 residues. Trimming removed 6 bases at V and 4 bases at J, with 9 bases between. Germline assignment: CDR1 MDHEN and CDR2 SYDVKM. TCRdb processed the 5' RACE reads anew with MiXCR; each CDR3 protein has one entry. The data hold some 500,000 distinct CDR3 sequences, with approximately 15% observed a single time. As regards this clonotype: Its specificity is unknown.

These same data were also listed under a study on yellow fever vaccine responses in identical twins.

The sequenced sample consisted of CD4+ T cells sorted from blood. This receptor was obtained from a woman aged 18-29 years in good health. The chain employs TRBV28 and TRBJ1-2, with no clear D. The CDR3 loop reads CASSPESYGYTF. The CDR3 DNA is TGTGCCAGCAGCCCCGAATCCTATGGCTACACCTTC.